These T cell receptor beta chains were read from a single sample in a study of T cells in Graves' hyperthyroidism and ophthalmopathy. One entry per CDR3 protein, called by TCRdb with MiXCR from the multiplex PCR reads. The sample lists 150,000 to 200,000 distinct CDR3 sequences, 17% occurring once. Sequenced input: blood. These receptors all stem from a woman between 45 and 65 years old with Graves' hyperthyroidism. Each CDR3 is given with its conserved first and last residue. D genes are given only for firm matches. The size field is filled for only some rows; it gives once, few, many or a size class.

TRBJ2-7	TRBV6-5	NA	NA	TGTGCCAGCAGTTACTCGGGGTCGGTACTGCAGGGGATCTCCTACGAGCAGTACTTC	CASSYSGSVLQGISYEQYF
TRBJ2-1	TRBV7-2	many	NA	TGTGCCAGCAGCGAAGACAGTTCCTACAATGAGCAGTTCTTC	CASSEDSSYNEQFF
TRBJ2-5	TRBV7-2	many	NA	TGTGCCAGCAGCCGGACCTATAGAGAGACCCAGTACTTC	CASSRTYRETQYF
TRBJ2-7	TRBV5-1	many	NA	TGCGCCAGCAGCTTGGCCGGGGGGCGGTACGAGCAGTACTTC	CASSLAGGRYEQYF
TRBJ1-3	TRBV6-5	once	NA	TGTGCCAGCAGTTCATCCTGGGACACTGGAAACACCATATATTTT	CASSSSWDTGNTIYF
TRBJ1-5	TRBV6-5	many	NA	TGTGCCAGCAGTTACTCGGCCGATAGCAATCAGCCCCAGCATTTT	CASSYSADSNQPQHF
TRBJ2-1	TRBV7-9	many	TRBD2	TGTGCCAGCAGGTCACTAGCGGGGGGACGCAATGAGCAGTTCTTC	CASRSLAGGRNEQFF
TRBJ1-1	TRBV12-3/TRBV12-4	many	TRBD1	TGTGCCAGCAGTTTGGGCGACAGGGAGACTGAAGCTTTCTTT	CASSLGDRETEAFF
TRBJ2-2	TRBV6-1	many	TRBD1	TGTGCCAGCAGGTTCCTACCTGGGACAGCCGGGGAGCTGTTTTTT	CASRFLPGTAGELFF
TRBJ1-2	TRBV4-1	few	NA	TGCGCCAGCAGCCAAACAGGTGGTCACTATGGCTACACCTTC	CASSQTGGHYGYTF
TRBJ1-5	TRBV19	many	TRBD1	TGTGCCAGTAGCCGCTGGGACAGGGGGCCTCGGCAGCCCCAGCATTTT	CASSRWDRGPRQPQHF
TRBJ1-1	TRBV6-1	many	NA	TGTGCCAGCAGAAAGGGACTCGAAGCTTTCTTT	CASRKGLEAFF
TRBJ1-5	TRBV12-3/TRBV12-4	many	TRBD1	TGTGCCAGCAGCCTAACCGGACAGGGGTTAATGCCCCAGCATTTT	CASSLTGQGLMPQHF
TRBJ2-1	TRBV28	NA	NA	TGTGCCAGCAGTTTATGGAGTAATGAGCAGTTCTTC	CASSLWSNEQFF
TRBJ2-1	TRBV28	many	TRBD2	TGTGCCAGCAGTCTCACTAGCGGGGGGAGGGATGAGCAGTTCTTC	CASSLTSGGRDEQFF
TRBJ2-1	TRBV5-1	many	NA	TGCGCCAGCAGCTTGGGTCTTGGGACACGGGGCTACAATGAGCAGTTCTTC	CASSLGLGTRGYNEQFF
TRBJ2-2	TRBV7-9	many	TRBD1	TGTGCCAGCAGCTCGGGACAGGGTGTCTTGACCGGGGAGCTGTTTTTT	CASSSGQGVLTGELFF
TRBJ2-7	TRBV28	many	TRBD1	TGTGCCAGCAGTTTATTCGCAGGGGGATCCTACGAGCAGTACTTC	CASSLFAGGSYEQYF
TRBJ2-1	TRBV10-1	many	TRBD1	TGCGCCAGCAGTGGACTCCGGGAACCAGGGGGTTACAATGAGCAGTTCTTC	CASSGLREPGGYNEQFF
TRBJ1-1	TRBV3-1	NA	NA	TGTGCCAGCAGCCCCTCTGGGCAGGGAAACACTAAAGCTTTCTTT	CASSPSGQGNTKAFF
TRBJ2-2	TRBV6-2/TRBV6-3	NA	TRBD1	TGTGCCAGTACTCGACAGGGGGGAGGCACCGGGGAGCTGTTTTTT	CASTRQGGGTGELFF
TRBJ1-5	TRBV7-3	many	NA	TGTGCCAGCAGCTTAGGGACTGATAGCAATCAGCCCCAGCATTTT	CASSLGTDSNQPQHF
TRBJ2-1	TRBV19	many	NA	TGTGCCAGTAGTATTCGTGGGGGGAGCAATGAGCAGTTCTTC	CASSIRGGSNEQFF
TRBJ2-7	TRBV29-1	many	NA	TGCAGCGTCGTCCTTACGGGGTCCTCCTACGAGCAGTACTTC	CSVVLTGSSYEQYF
TRBJ1-1	TRBV27	many	TRBD1	TGTGCCAGCAGTTCAGAGGACAGGTGGAACACTGAAGCTTTCTTT	CASSSEDRWNTEAFF
TRBJ2-7	TRBV7-2	many	TRBD1	TGTGCCAGCAGCTTATCGACAGGGATCTACGAGCAGTACTTC	CASSLSTGIYEQYF
TRBJ1-1	TRBV7-2	many	NA	TGTGCCAGCAGCTTACAAGTGGCCGAGATGAACACTGAAGCTTTCTTT	CASSLQVAEMNTEAFF
TRBJ2-7	TRBV9	many	TRBD1	TGTGCCAGCAGCGGATCCGGGACAGTGCCTGGGGAGCAGTACTTC	CASSGSGTVPGEQYF